This is a list of T cell receptor beta chains from one sample in a study of blood T cell repertoires in COVID-19. TCRdb's table, derived via immunoSEQ multiplex PCR, lists solely in-frame clones and lacks some. The profile covers more than 300,000 clones, with roughly four fifths appearing a single time and about 4.9% taken by the ten largest. The sample consisted of PBMCs or T cells enriched from blood (not recorded which). The receptors stem from a woman in her forties or fifties who had recovered from COVID-19. Both conserved end residues are part of each CDR3. D genes are given only for firm matches. Size tells how often a clone was seen (once, few, many) or the class of an expanded clone, and some rows leave it out.

j_gene: TRBJ1-1
abundance: -
d_gene: TRBD1
v_gene: TRBV3-1/TRBV3-2
CDR3aa: CASSQVGTGLNTEAFF
CDR3nt: TGTGCCAGCAGCCAAGTAGGGACAGGGCTGAACACTGAAGCTTTCTTT

j_gene: TRBJ1-1
abundance: -
d_gene: TRBD1
v_gene: TRBV9
CDR3aa: CASSVAGQVNTEAFF
CDR3nt: TGTGCCAGCAGCGTAGCGGGACAGGTGAACACTGAAGCTTTCTTT

j_gene: TRBJ1-2
abundance: -
d_gene: -
v_gene: TRBV30
CDR3aa: CAWSVSGAYGYTF
CDR3nt: TGTGCCTGGAGTGTCTCCGGAGCGTATGGCTACACCTTC

j_gene: TRBJ1-1
abundance: few
d_gene: -
v_gene: TRBV19
CDR3aa: CASSVSGSTEAFF
CDR3nt: TGTGCCAGTAGTGTCTCGGGATCCACTGAAGCTTTCTTT

j_gene: TRBJ1-5
abundance: many
d_gene: -
v_gene: TRBV27
CDR3aa: CASSFRLGAAPNGPQHF
CDR3nt: TGTGCCAGCAGTTTCAGGCTGGGGGCAGCCCCTAACGGGCCCCAGCATTTT

j_gene: TRBJ1-5
abundance: -
d_gene: TRBD1
v_gene: TRBV28
CDR3aa: CATTGGNQPQHF
CDR3nt: TGTGCCACCACAGGGGGCAATCAGCCCCAGCATTTT

j_gene: TRBJ2-1
abundance: -
d_gene: TRBD2
v_gene: TRBV3-1/TRBV3-2
CDR3aa: CASSRTSGRIGEQFF
CDR3nt: TGTGCCAGCAGCCGGACTAGCGGGAGGATTGGTGAGCAGTTCTTC

j_gene: TRBJ1-1
abundance: -
d_gene: TRBD1
v_gene: TRBV19
CDR3aa: CASSPWTGGNTEAFF
CDR3nt: TGTGCCAGTAGTCCCTGGACAGGGGGGAACACTGAAGCTTTCTTT

j_gene: TRBJ2-7
abundance: -
d_gene: -
v_gene: TRBV7-2
CDR3aa: CASSSERRREQYF
CDR3nt: TGTGCCAGCAGCTCGGAGCGGAGACGCGAGCAGTACTTC

j_gene: TRBJ2-7
abundance: -
d_gene: -
v_gene: TRBV19
CDR3aa: CASSMGTMGRGLYEQYF
CDR3nt: TGTGCCAGTAGTATGGGGACTATGGGCAGGGGGCTCTACGAGCAGTACTTC

j_gene: TRBJ1-6
abundance: -
d_gene: -
v_gene: TRBV14
CDR3aa: CASSQEGLYNSPLHF
CDR3nt: TGTGCCAGCAGCCAAGAGGGACTCTATAATTCACCCCTCCACTTT

j_gene: TRBJ1-5
abundance: -
d_gene: -
v_gene: TRBV7-2
CDR3aa: CASSYRADQPQHF
CDR3nt: TGTGCCAGCAGCTACAGGGCTGATCAGCCCCAGCATTTT

j_gene: TRBJ2-7
abundance: -
d_gene: -
v_gene: TRBV29-1
CDR3aa: CSVVTGGNEQYF
CDR3nt: TGCAGCGTTGTAACGGGTGGAAACGAGCAGTACTTC

j_gene: TRBJ2-3
abundance: -
d_gene: TRBD2
v_gene: TRBV7-9
CDR3aa: CASSKTSGGAITDTQYF
CDR3nt: TGTGCCAGCAGCAAAACTAGCGGGGGGGCAATAACAGATACGCAGTATTTT

j_gene: TRBJ2-1
abundance: -
d_gene: TRBD2
v_gene: TRBV19
CDR3aa: CASSIGGRAYNEQFF
CDR3nt: TGTGCCAGTAGTATAGGGGGGAGGGCGTACAATGAGCAGTTCTTC

j_gene: TRBJ2-7
abundance: -
d_gene: TRBD2
v_gene: TRBV30
CDR3aa: CAWSPLAGGDYEQYF
CDR3nt: TGTGCCTGGAGTCCCTTGGCGGGAGGAGACTACGAGCAGTACTTC

j_gene: TRBJ1-4
abundance: -
d_gene: TRBD1
v_gene: TRBV9
CDR3aa: CASSAEPGQTNEKLFF
CDR3nt: TGTGCCAGCAGCGCAGAACCGGGACAGACTAATGAAAAACTGTTTTTT

j_gene: TRBJ2-3
abundance: -
d_gene: -
v_gene: TRBV4-2
CDR3aa: CASSQDLVGGTDTQYF
CDR3nt: TGTGCCAGCAGCCAAGATTTGGTAGGAGGGACAGATACGCAGTATTTT

j_gene: TRBJ1-5
abundance: few
d_gene: -
v_gene: TRBV19
CDR3aa: CASSLASNQPQHF
CDR3nt: TGTGCCAGTAGTCTGGCCAGCAATCAGCCCCAGCATTTT

j_gene: TRBJ2-7
abundance: -
d_gene: TRBD2
v_gene: TRBV9
CDR3aa: CASSLTSGVYEQYF
CDR3nt: TGTGCCAGCAGCCTCACTAGCGGGGTATACGAGCAGTACTTC

j_gene: TRBJ1-2
abundance: -
d_gene: -
v_gene: TRBV2
CDR3aa: CASSRRTAYYGYTF
CDR3nt: TGTGCCAGCAGCCGCCGGACAGCCTACTATGGCTACACCTTC

j_gene: TRBJ1-5
abundance: -
d_gene: TRBD1
v_gene: TRBV5-5
CDR3aa: CASSLEDPGGSNQPQHF
CDR3nt: TGTGCCAGCAGCTTGGAGGATCCAGGGGGCAGCAATCAGCCCCAGCATTTT

j_gene: TRBJ1-6
abundance: few
d_gene: TRBD1
v_gene: TRBV18
CDR3aa: CASSPRDRGWRNSPLHF
CDR3nt: TGTGCCAGCTCACCCCGGGACAGGGGTTGGCGGAATTCACCCCTCCACTTT

j_gene: TRBJ1-2
abundance: -
d_gene: -
v_gene: TRBV7-9
CDR3aa: CASSPAGEGINYGYTF
CDR3nt: TGTGCCAGCAGCCCCGCCGGGGAGGGAATTAACTATGGCTACACCTTC

j_gene: TRBJ2-3
abundance: -
d_gene: TRBD1
v_gene: TRBV7-2
CDR3aa: CASRQDRVSDTQYF
CDR3nt: TGTGCCAGCAGACAGGACAGGGTGTCAGATACGCAGTATTTT

j_gene: TRBJ1-2
abundance: -
d_gene: -
v_gene: TRBV6-1
CDR3aa: CASSEARGAPGSGYGYTF
CDR3nt: TGTGCCAGCAGTGAAGCGCGGGGGGCGCCGGGTTCCGGCTATGGCTACACCTTC

j_gene: TRBJ1-2
abundance: -
d_gene: -
v_gene: TRBV3-1/TRBV3-2
CDR3aa: CASSQGRTGGYTF
CDR3nt: TGTGCCAGCAGCCAAGGGAGAACAGGAGGCTACACCTTC

j_gene: TRBJ2-7
abundance: -
d_gene: -
v_gene: TRBV6-4
CDR3aa: CASSDSKPGF
CDR3nt: TGTGCCAGCAGTGACTCGAAACCAGGGTTC

j_gene: TRBJ1-2
abundance: -
d_gene: TRBD1
v_gene: TRBV11-2
CDR3aa: CASSLSRTGGQPNYGYTF
CDR3nt: TGTGCCAGCAGCTTATCGCGGACAGGGGGCCAACCAAACTATGGCTACACCTTC

j_gene: TRBJ1-2
abundance: -
d_gene: TRBD1
v_gene: TRBV30
CDR3aa: CAWSFSLRQGWYGYTF
CDR3nt: TGTGCCTGGAGTTTCTCTTTGAGACAGGGCTGGTATGGCTACACCTTC

j_gene: TRBJ1-1
abundance: -
d_gene: -
v_gene: TRBV3-1/TRBV3-2
CDR3aa: CASSLGQVNTEAFF
CDR3nt: TGTGCCAGCAGCCTGGGACAAGTGAACACTGAAGCTTTCTTT

j_gene: TRBJ1-1
abundance: once
d_gene: TRBD1
v_gene: TRBV7-3
CDR3aa: CASSSPGQGGAFF
CDR3nt: TGTGCCAGCAGCTCCCCGGGACAGGGGGGTGCTTTCTTT

j_gene: TRBJ1-3
abundance: -
d_gene: -
v_gene: TRBV15
CDR3aa: CATSRDRGPVSGNTIYF
CDR3nt: TGTGCCACCAGCAGAGATAGGGGCCCAGTCTCTGGAAACACCATATATTTT

j_gene: TRBJ1-1
abundance: -
d_gene: TRBD1
v_gene: TRBV5-1
CDR3aa: CASSSGQGDMNTEAFF
CDR3nt: TGCGCCAGCAGCTCCGGACAGGGGGATATGAACACTGAAGCTTTCTTT

j_gene: TRBJ1-4
abundance: -
d_gene: TRBD1
v_gene: TRBV6-5
CDR3aa: CASSLRDRGYEKLFF
CDR3nt: TGTGCCAGCAGTCTCCGGGACAGGGGTTACGAAAAACTGTTTTTT

j_gene: TRBJ1-1
abundance: -
d_gene: -
v_gene: TRBV7-3
CDR3aa: CASSKEGAANTEAFF
CDR3nt: TGTGCCAGCAGCAAGGAGGGCGCCGCGAACACTGAAGCTTTCTTT

j_gene: TRBJ1-2
abundance: -
d_gene: TRBD1
v_gene: TRBV6-1
CDR3aa: CASSEEGTESNYGYTF
CDR3nt: TGTGCCAGCAGTGAAGAGGGGACAGAGAGTAACTATGGCTACACCTTC

j_gene: TRBJ1-1
abundance: once
d_gene: -
v_gene: TRBV12-3/TRBV12-4
CDR3aa: CASSSGGTEAFF
CDR3nt: TGTGCCAGCAGTTCGGGGGGCACTGAAGCTTTCTTT

j_gene: TRBJ1-1
abundance: few
d_gene: -
v_gene: TRBV3-1/TRBV3-2
CDR3aa: CASSKAAGVNTEAFF
CDR3nt: TGTGCCAGCAGCAAGGCCGCAGGCGTGAACACTGAAGCTTTCTTT

j_gene: TRBJ1-2
abundance: -
d_gene: -
v_gene: TRBV7-8
CDR3aa: CASSLTGSGGYTF
CDR3nt: TGTGCCAGCAGTCTTACAGGGAGTGGGGGTTACACCTTC

j_gene: TRBJ2-7
abundance: -
d_gene: TRBD1
v_gene: TRBV2
CDR3aa: CASSEARRGRGEQYF
CDR3nt: TGTGCCAGCAGTGAAGCACGCAGGGGGCGAGGCGAGCAGTACTTC

j_gene: TRBJ2-7
abundance: many
d_gene: TRBD2
v_gene: TRBV14
CDR3aa: CASSLLAGTSYEQYF
CDR3nt: TGTGCCAGCAGCTTACTAGCGGGCACCTCCTACGAGCAGTACTTC

j_gene: TRBJ2-1
abundance: once
d_gene: -
v_gene: TRBV11-3
CDR3aa: CASSAGTSQYNEQFF
CDR3nt: TGTGCCAGCAGCGCGGGGACCTCCCAATACAATGAGCAGTTCTTC

j_gene: TRBJ1-1
abundance: -
d_gene: -
v_gene: TRBV18
CDR3aa: CASSPGGGGGTEAFF
CDR3nt: TGTGCCAGCTCACCCGGCGGAGGGGGGGGCACTGAAGCTTTCTTT

j_gene: TRBJ2-1
abundance: -
d_gene: TRBD2
v_gene: TRBV4-2
CDR3aa: CASSQTSQSGNEQFF
CDR3nt: TGTGCCAGCAGTCAGACTAGCCAGAGCGGTAATGAGCAGTTCTTC

j_gene: TRBJ1-5
abundance: few
d_gene: TRBD1
v_gene: TRBV7-2
CDR3aa: CASSSSATGVNQPQHF
CDR3nt: TGTGCCAGCAGCTCCAGCGCGACAGGGGTCAATCAGCCCCAGCATTTT